This TCR beta chain was recovered during a study of T cell repertoires in cytomegalovirus infection. Overall study context: Signatures in public TCR beta sequences pointed to both CMV infection and matching HLA type. Findings and caveats of the study: Of the TCR beta families, the public ones yielded a cumulative frequency that identified carriers of CMV plus the relevant HLA. Clonotype analysis showed dominance of the ex vivo response by HLA-C-restricted CMV-specific TCR beta clonotypes.

Germline V gives CDR1 MGHRA, CDR2 YSYEKL. The CDR3 runs to 17 residues. Trimming shortened V by 3 bases and J by 0 bases, and 15 bases separated the two germline ends. Concerning this clonotype itself: What it binds is not known.

TCRdb reanalysed the reads using MiXCR and keeps one entry per CDR3 protein. This table has a few hundred thousand distinct CDR3 sequences, more than 20% appearing once. The clonotype comes from a human donor in good health (CMV status not recorded). Some clones in this sample may be carry-over from other donors' samples. Sequencing input: PBMCs. The rearrangement links TRBV4-1 to TRBJ1-3; D unclear. The chain's CDR3 is CASSQADRLSSGNTIYF. The CDR3 nucleotides are TGCGCCAGCAGCCAGGCGGACCGGCTATCCTCTGGAAACACCATATATTTT.